A single sample gave rise to the 4 T cell receptor beta chains below, sequenced in a study of early T cells in non-severe SARS-CoV-2 infection. TCRdb redid the calling of the 5' RACE reads with MiXCR, one entry per CDR3 protein. The sample includes about 110,000 distinct CDR3 sequences, 11% of them seen just once. Sequencing was done on a sample of whole blood. The source is an adult who was a healthcare worker with PCR-confirmed SARS-CoV-2 infection or an uninfected control (not recorded which).

The rearrangement joins TRBV7-9 to TRBJ2-1; 9 positions match TRBD1. The CDR3 covers 15 residues. CDR1 and CDR2 from the germline V gene are SEHNR and FQNEAQ (reference sequence). V trimming: 4 bases; J trimming: 7 bases; junction bases outside the gene matches: 8. In DNA form, the CDR3 reads TGTGCCAGCAGCTGGGCGACAGGGGGGCCTAATGAGCAGTTCTTC. It codes for CASSWATGGPNEQFF.

The chain recombines TRBV3-1 with TRBJ2-1; TRBD2 matches 11 bases. Germline V gene data show CDR1 as LGHDT and CDR2 as YNNKEL (reference sequence). There are 14 residues in the CDR3. The junction had 10 bases not matched to a gene; V was cut back by 7 bases and J by 11 bases. CDR3: CASKLTSGEGQQFF. Here the CDR3 DNA reads TGTGCCAGCAAATTGACTAGCGGGGAGGGGCAGCAGTTCTTC.

The rearrangement joins TRBV7-9 to TRBJ1-2; D remains unclear. The CDR3 is made up of 16 amino acids. Germline values: CDR1 SEHNR, CDR2 FQNEAQ (reference sequence). Trimming took off 8 bases at V and 0 bases at J, with 19 bases between the two ends. Here the CDR3 DNA reads TGTGCCAGCTCGAAGTCTCTGGGGATTACTAACTATGGCTACACCTTC. Its protein product is CASSKSLGITNYGYTF. The full variable domain, in which reference TRBV7-9 and TRBJ1-2 provide the parts outside the CDR3, is DTGVSQNPRHKITKRGQNVTFRCDPISEHNRLYWYRQTLGQGPEFLTYFQNEAQLEKSRLLSDRFSAERPKGSFSTLEIQRTEQGDSAMYLCASSKSLGITNYGYTFGSGTRLTVV.

Only a few counts were recorded for this clonotype. The chain has TRBV20-1 and TRBJ1-6, with D possibly matching TRBD1 (5 bases). The CDR3 sequence is 14 residues long. Germline V gives CDR1 DFQATT, CDR2 SNEGSKA (reference sequence). V was cut by 4 bases and J by 6 bases, with 13 bases left in between. The CDR3 region has the DNA TGCAGTGCTAACACGGGGCGGGGTAATTCACCCCTCCACTTT. Amino acids: CSANTGRGNSPLHF.